The rows below give T cell receptor beta chains drawn from one sample of a study of T cell responses to AZD1222 COVID-19 vaccine. Clones were sequenced by immunoSEQ multiplex PCR, and TCRdb holds only the in-frame ones, with some missing. Among about 140,000 clones listed, 80% to 95% were seen once. Here the sequenced sample was peripheral blood, taken 28 days after the second AZD1222 dose. The receptors shown here come from an adult who received the AZD1222 COVID-19 vaccine. The CDR3 runs from the conserved cysteine through the conserved F or W. D genes are given only for firm matches. Size tells how often a clone was seen (once, few, many) or the class of an expanded clone, and some rows leave it out.

cdr3_length	d_call	clone_size	v_call	j_call	cdr3_aa	cdr3_nt
14	NA	NA	TRBV5-1	TRBJ1-3	CASAPRGLGNTIYF	TGCGCCAGCGCACCCAGAGGTCTTGGAAACACCATATATTTT
14	NA	NA	TRBV6-4	TRBJ1-2	CASSENGGSEGYTF	TGTGCCAGCAGTGAGAATGGAGGGTCTGAGGGCTACACCTTC
18	NA	NA	TRBV28	TRBJ2-3	CASSLPTRAIKSTDTQYF	TGTGCCAGCAGTTTACCCACGAGGGCGATCAAGTCCACAGATACGCAGTATTTT
15	NA	few	TRBV28	TRBJ1-1	CASSFGGYMNTEAFF	TGTGCCAGCAGTTTTGGGGGTTACATGAACACTGAAGCTTTCTTT
16	TRBD1	NA	TRBV7-3	TRBJ1-2	CASRSPGQGRDYGYTF	TGTGCCAGCAGGTCCCCGGGACAGGGACGTGACTATGGCTACACCTTC
17	NA	NA	TRBV4-1	TRBJ1-5	CASSQTPGQGAGQPQHF	TGCGCCAGCAGCCAGACCCCAGGGCAGGGTGCGGGTCAGCCCCAGCATTTT
13	TRBD1	NA	TRBV27	TRBJ1-1	CASSLGQGATAFF	TGTGCCAGCAGTTTAGGACAGGGGGCCACGGCTTTCTTT
13	NA	NA	TRBV2	TRBJ2-1	CASRTGHGDEQFF	TGTGCCAGCAGGACGGGACACGGGGATGAGCAGTTCTTC
15	TRBD2	NA	TRBV27	TRBJ2-1	CASRLQLAGGNEQFF	TGTGCCAGCAGACTTCAACTAGCGGGAGGCAATGAGCAGTTCTTC
12	NA	NA	TRBV29-1	TRBJ1-1	CSVDAGHAEAFF	TGCAGCGTTGACGCTGGCCACGCTGAAGCTTTCTTT
13	TRBD1	once	TRBV29-1	TRBJ1-2	CSVGWTGLAGYTF	TGCAGCGTTGGGTGGACAGGGCTGGCTGGCTACACCTTC
12	NA	NA	TRBV18	TRBJ2-7	CASSPDSYEQYF	TGTGCCAGCTCACCCGATTCCTACGAGCAGTACTTC
16	NA	NA	TRBV18	TRBJ2-1	CASSPGIADRNNEQFF	TGTGCCAGCTCACCAGGAATAGCGGACCGAAACAATGAGCAGTTCTTC
14	NA	NA	TRBV28	TRBJ1-1	CASSKGDTNTEAFF	TGTGCCAGCAGTAAGGGGGACACCAACACTGAAGCTTTCTTT
14	TRBD2	NA	TRBV29-1	TRBJ2-1	CSVALAGRGGEQFF	TGCAGCGTTGCTTTAGCGGGGAGAGGTGGTGAGCAGTTCTTC
13	NA	NA	TRBV27	TRBJ2-7	CASSLGTFYEQYF	TGTGCCAGCAGTCTCGGGACCTTCTACGAGCAGTACTTC
17	TRBD2	NA	TRBV6-1	TRBJ2-2	CASSGGGAGGRIGELFF	TGTGCCAGCAGTGGGGGTGGAGCGGGGGGAAGAATCGGGGAGCTGTTTTTT
17	TRBD1	NA	TRBV6-1	TRBJ1-1	CASSGERDRWMNTEAFF	TGTGCCAGCAGTGGAGAACGGGACAGATGGATGAACACTGAAGCTTTCTTT
18	TRBD2	NA	TRBV3-1/TRBV3-2	TRBJ2-1	CASSQAIRLAARYNEQFF	TGTGCCAGCAGCCAAGCTATAAGACTAGCGGCCCGGTACAATGAGCAGTTCTTC
13	NA	NA	TRBV11-1	TRBJ2-1	CASSPRGYNEQFF	TGTGCCAGCAGCCCAAGAGGATACAATGAGCAGTTCTTC
15	NA	NA	TRBV4-3	TRBJ2-1	CASSAGGLGSEGQFF	TGCGCCAGCAGCGCAGGTGGGCTAGGAAGTGAGGGGCAGTTCTTC
14	TRBD1	once	TRBV9	TRBJ1-5	CASSEQGAWQPQHF	TGTGCCAGCAGCGAACAGGGGGCTTGGCAGCCCCAGCATTTT
13	NA	NA	TRBV19	TRBJ2-6	CASSIDKGKVLTF	TGTGCCAGTAGTATCGACAAGGGAAAGGTCCTGACTTTC
14	TRBD1	NA	TRBV13	TRBJ2-7	CASSPTGGSYEQYF	TGTGCCAGCAGCCCGACAGGGGGAAGCTACGAGCAGTACTTC
15	NA	once	TRBV5-4	TRBJ2-7	CASGLGADHSYEQYF	TGTGCCAGCGGTCTTGGGGCGGACCATTCCTACGAGCAGTACTTC
12	NA	NA	TRBV7-2	TRBJ2-5	CASSLGLETQYF	TGTGCCAGCAGCTTAGGCCTGGAGACCCAGTACTTC
12	NA	NA	TRBV24-1	TRBJ1-1	CATSGTPGEAFF	TGTGCCACCAGTGGAACCCCGGGTGAAGCTTTCTTT
13	NA	NA	TRBV27	TRBJ1-3	CASKQSSGNTIYF	TGTGCCAGCAAACAGTCCTCTGGAAACACCATATATTTT
13	NA	NA	TRBV6-5	TRBJ2-1	CASSVGASGSQFF	TGTGCCAGCAGCGTCGGGGCTTCAGGATCGCAGTTCTTC
15	TRBD1	NA	TRBV19	TRBJ1-2	CASRQDRGTYYGYTF	TGTGCCAGTAGACAGGACAGGGGGACTTACTATGGCTACACCTTC
16	TRBD2	once	TRBV7-9	TRBJ2-1	CASSTGLAYSYNEQFF	TGTGCCAGCAGCACCGGACTAGCGTACTCCTACAATGAGCAGTTCTTC
18	TRBD1	NA	TRBV28	TRBJ1-5	CASSFPTGRGASNQPQHF	TGTGCCAGCAGTTTCCCGACAGGGAGGGGAGCTAGCAATCAGCCCCAGCATTTT
15	NA	few	TRBV7-2	TRBJ2-7	CASSYSATRGLQQYF	TGTGCCAGCAGCTATTCCGCGACCCGAGGCTTGCAGCAGTACTTC
13	NA	NA	TRBV15	TRBJ1-1	CATSRDWAPEAFF	TGTGCCACCAGCAGAGATTGGGCCCCTGAAGCTTTCTTT
15	NA	NA	TRBV27	TRBJ1-5	CASRPHGAGNQPQHF	TGTGCCAGCAGACCCCACGGAGCGGGCAATCAGCCCCAGCATTTT
16	TRBD1	NA	TRBV18	TRBJ1-5	CASSGQRRNSNQPQHF	TGTGCCAGCTCGGGACAGCGACGGAATAGCAATCAGCCCCAGCATTTT
14	NA	NA	TRBV4-2	TRBJ1-1	CASSQEGQAFRAFF	TGTGCCAGCAGCCAAGAGGGGCAGGCCTTCCGCGCTTTCTTT
13	NA	NA	TRBV4-1	TRBJ2-7	CASSQELYYEQYF	TGCGCCAGCAGCCAAGAGTTGTACTACGAGCAGTACTTC
18	NA	NA	TRBV21-1	TRBJ1-6	CASSKEGQTLSYNSPLHF	TGTGCCAGCAGCAAAGAAGGACAGACTTTATCTTATAATTCACCCCTCCACTTT
19	TRBD2	NA	TRBV11-2	TRBJ2-1	CASSWQALAGGYSYNEQFF	TGTGCCAGCAGCTGGCAGGCCCTAGCGGGGGGCTACTCCTACAATGAGCAGTTCTTC
12	NA	NA	TRBV5-5	TRBJ1-1	CASSQDPGEAFF	TGTGCCAGCAGCCAGGACCCTGGGGAAGCTTTCTTT
14	TRBD2	once	TRBV25-1	TRBJ2-7	CASSEGRGSYEQYF	TGTGCCAGCAGTGAGGGGAGGGGATCCTACGAGCAGTACTTC
16	NA	NA	TRBV6-5	TRBJ1-2	CASSYTRGGQAGGYTF	TGTGCCAGCAGTTACACGCGGGGGGGGCAGGCGGGTGGCTACACCTTC
14	TRBD1	many	TRBV27	TRBJ1-2	CASTSGTANYGYTF	TGTGCCAGCACCTCCGGGACAGCTAACTATGGCTACACCTTC
17	NA	once	TRBV5-1	TRBJ1-6	CASSPLSPSSYNSPLHF	TGCGCCAGCAGCCCTCTGAGCCCCAGCTCCTATAATTCACCCCTCCACTTT
17	NA	few	TRBV19	TRBJ2-2	CASKNWGGTANTGELFF	TGTGCCAGTAAGAATTGGGGCGGGACTGCGAACACCGGGGAGCTGTTTTTT
15	NA	few	TRBV28	TRBJ1-5	CASGPQGFGNQPQHF	TGTGCCAGCGGACCACAGGGCTTTGGCAATCAGCCCCAGCATTTT
14	TRBD2	NA	TRBV7-6	TRBJ2-3	CASRGREGRDTQYF	TGTGCCAGCAGAGGGCGGGAGGGCCGTGATACGCAGTATTTT
13	TRBD1	NA	TRBV9	TRBJ2-7	CASSGGQGYEQYF	TGTGCCAGCAGCGGCGGACAGGGCTACGAGCAGTACTTC